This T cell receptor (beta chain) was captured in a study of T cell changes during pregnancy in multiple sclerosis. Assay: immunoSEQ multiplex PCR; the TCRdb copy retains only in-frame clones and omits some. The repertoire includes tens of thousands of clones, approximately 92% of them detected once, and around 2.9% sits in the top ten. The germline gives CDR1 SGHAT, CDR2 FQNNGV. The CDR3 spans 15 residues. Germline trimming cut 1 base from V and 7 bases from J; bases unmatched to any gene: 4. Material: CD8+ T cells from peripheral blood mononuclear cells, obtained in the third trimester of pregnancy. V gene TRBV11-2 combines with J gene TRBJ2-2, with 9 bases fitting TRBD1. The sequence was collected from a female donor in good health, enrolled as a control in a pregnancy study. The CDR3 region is CASSLVQGASGELFF. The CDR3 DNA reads TGTGCCAGCAGCTTAGTACAGGGGGCCAGCGGGGAGCTGTTTTTT.